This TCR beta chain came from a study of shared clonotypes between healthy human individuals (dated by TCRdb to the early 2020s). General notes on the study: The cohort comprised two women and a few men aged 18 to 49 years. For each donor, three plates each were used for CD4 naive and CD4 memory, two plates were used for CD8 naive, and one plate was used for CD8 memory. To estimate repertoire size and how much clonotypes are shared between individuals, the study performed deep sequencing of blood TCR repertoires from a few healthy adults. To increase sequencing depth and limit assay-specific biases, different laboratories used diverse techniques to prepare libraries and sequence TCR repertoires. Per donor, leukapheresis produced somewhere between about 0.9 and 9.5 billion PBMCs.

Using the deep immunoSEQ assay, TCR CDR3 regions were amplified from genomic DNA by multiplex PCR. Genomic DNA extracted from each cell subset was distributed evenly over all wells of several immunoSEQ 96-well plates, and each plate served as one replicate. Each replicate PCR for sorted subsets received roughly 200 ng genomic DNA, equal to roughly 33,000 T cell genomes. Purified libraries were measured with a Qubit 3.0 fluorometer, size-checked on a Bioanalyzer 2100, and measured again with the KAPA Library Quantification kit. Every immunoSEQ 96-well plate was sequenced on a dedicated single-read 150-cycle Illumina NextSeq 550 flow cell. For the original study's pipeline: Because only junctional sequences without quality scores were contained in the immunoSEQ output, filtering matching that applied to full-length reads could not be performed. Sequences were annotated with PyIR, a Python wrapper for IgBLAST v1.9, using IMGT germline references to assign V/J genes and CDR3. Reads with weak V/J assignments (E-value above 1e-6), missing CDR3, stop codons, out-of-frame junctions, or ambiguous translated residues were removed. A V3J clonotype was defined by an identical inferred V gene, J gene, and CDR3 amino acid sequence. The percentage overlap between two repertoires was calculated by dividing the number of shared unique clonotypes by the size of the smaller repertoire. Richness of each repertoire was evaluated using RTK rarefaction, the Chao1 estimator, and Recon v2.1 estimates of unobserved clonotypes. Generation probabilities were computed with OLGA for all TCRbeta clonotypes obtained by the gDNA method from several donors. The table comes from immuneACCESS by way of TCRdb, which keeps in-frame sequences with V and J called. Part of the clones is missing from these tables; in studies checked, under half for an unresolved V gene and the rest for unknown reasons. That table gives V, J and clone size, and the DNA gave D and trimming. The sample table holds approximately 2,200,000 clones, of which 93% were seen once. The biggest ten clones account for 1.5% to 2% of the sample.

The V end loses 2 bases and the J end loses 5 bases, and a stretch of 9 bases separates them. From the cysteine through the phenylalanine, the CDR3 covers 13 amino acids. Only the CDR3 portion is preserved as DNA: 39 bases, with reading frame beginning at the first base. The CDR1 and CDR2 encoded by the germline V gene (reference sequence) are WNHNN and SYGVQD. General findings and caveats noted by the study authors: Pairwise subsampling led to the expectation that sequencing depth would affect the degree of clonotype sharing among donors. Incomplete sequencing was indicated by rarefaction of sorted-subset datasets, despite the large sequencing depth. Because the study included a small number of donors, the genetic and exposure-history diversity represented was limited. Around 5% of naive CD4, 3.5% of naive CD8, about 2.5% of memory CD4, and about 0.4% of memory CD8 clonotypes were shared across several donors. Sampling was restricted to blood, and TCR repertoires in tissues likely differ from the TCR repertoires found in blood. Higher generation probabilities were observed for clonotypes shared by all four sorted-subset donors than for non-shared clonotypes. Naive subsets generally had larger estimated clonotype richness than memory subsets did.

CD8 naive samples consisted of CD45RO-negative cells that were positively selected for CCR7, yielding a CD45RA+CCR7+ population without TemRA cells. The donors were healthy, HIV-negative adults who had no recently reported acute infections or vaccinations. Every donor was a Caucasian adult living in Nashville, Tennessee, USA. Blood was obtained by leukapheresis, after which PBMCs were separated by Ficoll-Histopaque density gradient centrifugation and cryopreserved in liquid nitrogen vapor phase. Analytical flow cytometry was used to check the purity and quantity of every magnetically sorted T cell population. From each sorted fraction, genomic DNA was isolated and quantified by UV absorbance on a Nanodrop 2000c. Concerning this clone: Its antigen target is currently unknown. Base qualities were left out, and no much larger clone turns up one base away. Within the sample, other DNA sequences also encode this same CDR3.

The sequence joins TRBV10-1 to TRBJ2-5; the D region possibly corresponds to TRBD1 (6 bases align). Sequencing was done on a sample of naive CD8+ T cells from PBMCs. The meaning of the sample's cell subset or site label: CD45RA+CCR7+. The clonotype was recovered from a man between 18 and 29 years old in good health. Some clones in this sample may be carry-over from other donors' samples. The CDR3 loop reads CASSELRGETQYF. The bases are TGCGCCAGCAGTGAGCTGAGGGGGGAGACCCAGTACTTC.